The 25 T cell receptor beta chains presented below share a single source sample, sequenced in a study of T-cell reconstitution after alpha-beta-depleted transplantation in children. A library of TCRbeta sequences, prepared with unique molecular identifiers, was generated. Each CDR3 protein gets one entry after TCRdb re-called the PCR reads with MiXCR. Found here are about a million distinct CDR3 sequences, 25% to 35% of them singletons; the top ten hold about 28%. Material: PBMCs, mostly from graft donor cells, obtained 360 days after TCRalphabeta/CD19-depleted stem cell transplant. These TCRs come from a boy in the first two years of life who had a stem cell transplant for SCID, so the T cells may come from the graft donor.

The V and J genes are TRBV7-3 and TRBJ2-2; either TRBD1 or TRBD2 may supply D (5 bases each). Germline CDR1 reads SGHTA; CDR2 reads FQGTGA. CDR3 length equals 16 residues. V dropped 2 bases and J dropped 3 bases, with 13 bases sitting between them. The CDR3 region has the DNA TGTGCCAGCAGCTTACAGCCGGGACCCGACACCGGGGAGCTGTTTTTT. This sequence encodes CASSLQPGPDTGELFF.

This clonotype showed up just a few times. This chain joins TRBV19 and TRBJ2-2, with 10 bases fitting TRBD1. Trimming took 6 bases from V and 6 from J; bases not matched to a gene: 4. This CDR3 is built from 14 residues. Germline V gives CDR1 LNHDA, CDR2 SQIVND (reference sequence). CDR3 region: CASSRQGAAGELFF. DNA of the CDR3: TGTGCCAGTAGCCGACAGGGGGCGGCCGGGGAGCTGTTTTTT.

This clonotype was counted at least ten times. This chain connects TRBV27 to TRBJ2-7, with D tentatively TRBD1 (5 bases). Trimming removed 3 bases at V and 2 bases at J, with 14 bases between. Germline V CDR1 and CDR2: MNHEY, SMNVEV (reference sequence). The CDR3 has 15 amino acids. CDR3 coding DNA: TGTGCCAGCAGTTTTAATGTGCCAGGGCCCTACGAGCAGTACTTC. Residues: CASSFNVPGPYEQYF.

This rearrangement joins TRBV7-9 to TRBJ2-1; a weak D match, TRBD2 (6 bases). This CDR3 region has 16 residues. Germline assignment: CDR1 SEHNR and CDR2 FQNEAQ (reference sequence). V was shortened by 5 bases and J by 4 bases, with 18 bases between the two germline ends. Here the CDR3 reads CASSQSWRGVYNEQFF. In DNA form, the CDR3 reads TGTGCCAGCAGCCAATCATGGCGGGGAGTATACAATGAGCAGTTCTTC.

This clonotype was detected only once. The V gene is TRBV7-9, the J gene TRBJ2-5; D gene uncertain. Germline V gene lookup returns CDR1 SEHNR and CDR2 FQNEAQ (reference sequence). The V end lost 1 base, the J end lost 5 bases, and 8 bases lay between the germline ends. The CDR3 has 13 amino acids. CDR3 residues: CASSLGRLETQYF. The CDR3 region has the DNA TGTGCCAGCAGCTTAGGTCGTCTGGAGACCCAGTACTTC.

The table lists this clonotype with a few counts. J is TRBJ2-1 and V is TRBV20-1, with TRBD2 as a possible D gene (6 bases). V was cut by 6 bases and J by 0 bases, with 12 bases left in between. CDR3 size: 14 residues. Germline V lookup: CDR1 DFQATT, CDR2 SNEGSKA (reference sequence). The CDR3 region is CSARGRSSYNEQFF. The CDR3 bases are TGCAGTGCCCGGGGGAGGAGCTCCTACAATGAGCAGTTCTTC.

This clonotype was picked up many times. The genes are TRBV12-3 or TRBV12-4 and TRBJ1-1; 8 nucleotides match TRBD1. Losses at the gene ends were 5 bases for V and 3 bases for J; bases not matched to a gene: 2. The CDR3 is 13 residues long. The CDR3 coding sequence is TGTGCCAGCAGTGGACAGGGCTACACTGAAGCTTTCTTT. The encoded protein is CASSGQGYTEAFF.

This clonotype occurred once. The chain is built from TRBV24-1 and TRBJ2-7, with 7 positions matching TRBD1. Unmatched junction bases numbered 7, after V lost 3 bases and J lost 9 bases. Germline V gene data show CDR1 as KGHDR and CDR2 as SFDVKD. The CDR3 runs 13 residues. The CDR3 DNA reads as TGTGCCACCAGTGATCTTGGGAGACAGGGGCAGTACTTC. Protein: CATSDLGRQGQYF.

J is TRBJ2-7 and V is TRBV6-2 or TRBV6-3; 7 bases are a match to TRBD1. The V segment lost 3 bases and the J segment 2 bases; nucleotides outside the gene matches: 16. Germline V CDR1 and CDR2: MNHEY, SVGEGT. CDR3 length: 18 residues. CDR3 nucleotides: TGTGCCAGCAGTTATCCGGGCCACTACAGGGGACCGACCTACGAGCAGTACTTC. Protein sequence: CASSYPGHYRGPTYEQYF.

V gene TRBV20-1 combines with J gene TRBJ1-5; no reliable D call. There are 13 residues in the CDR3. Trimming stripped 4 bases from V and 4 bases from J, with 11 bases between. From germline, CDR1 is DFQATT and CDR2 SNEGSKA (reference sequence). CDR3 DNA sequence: TGCAGTGCTACCCCTGGCGGGAATCAGCCCCAGCATTTT. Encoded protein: CSATPGGNQPQHF.

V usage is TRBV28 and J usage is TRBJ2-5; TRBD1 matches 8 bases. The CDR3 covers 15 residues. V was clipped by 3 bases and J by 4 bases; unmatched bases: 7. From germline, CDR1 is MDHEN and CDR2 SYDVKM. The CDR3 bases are TGTGCCAGCAGTTTGTCCAGGGGGCGCAGAGAGACCCAGTACTTC. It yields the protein CASSLSRGRRETQYF. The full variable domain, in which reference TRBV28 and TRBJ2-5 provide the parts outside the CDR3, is DVKVTQSSRYLVKRTGEKVFLECVQDMDHENMFWYRQDPGLGLRLIYFSYDVKMKEKGDIPEGYSVSREKKERFSLILESASTNQTSMYLCASSLSRGRRETQYFGPGTRLLVL.

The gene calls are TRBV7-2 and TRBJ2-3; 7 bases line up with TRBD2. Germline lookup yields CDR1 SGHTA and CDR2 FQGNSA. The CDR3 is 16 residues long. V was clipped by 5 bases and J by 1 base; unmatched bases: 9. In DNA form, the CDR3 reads TGTGCCAGCAGCGACCCTTGGGAGGGAGGCACAGATACGCAGTATTTT. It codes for CASSDPWEGGTDTQYF.

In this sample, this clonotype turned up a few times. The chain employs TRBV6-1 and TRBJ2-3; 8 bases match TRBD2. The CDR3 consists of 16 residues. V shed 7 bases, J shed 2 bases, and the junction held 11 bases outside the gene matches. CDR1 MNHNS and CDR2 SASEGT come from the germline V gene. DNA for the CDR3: TGTGCCAGCAACCCACCCCGCGGGGGGCCCACAGATACGCAGTATTTT. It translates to CASNPPRGGPTDTQYF.

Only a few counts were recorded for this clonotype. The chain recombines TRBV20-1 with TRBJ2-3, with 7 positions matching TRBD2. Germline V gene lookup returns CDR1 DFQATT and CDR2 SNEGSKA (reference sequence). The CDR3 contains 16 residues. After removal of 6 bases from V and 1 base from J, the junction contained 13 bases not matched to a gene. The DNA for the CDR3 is TGCAGTGCCGGTACACAAGGTCGGGGGGGCACAGATACGCAGTATTTT. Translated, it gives CSAGTQGRGGTDTQYF.

The CDR3 loop reads CASSVEGIHDTQYF. CDR3 DNA: TGTGCCAGCAGCGTAGAGGGTATCCACGATACGCAGTATTTT. The rearrangement joins TRBV9 to TRBJ2-3; D not certain. Germline V gene sequence: CDR1 SGDLS, CDR2 YYNGEE. This CDR3 contains 14 residues. V was shortened by 0 bases and J by 6 bases, with 11 bases between the two germline ends. Variable domain in full (rest from reference TRBV9 and TRBJ2-3): DSGVTQTPKHLITATGQRVTLRCSPRSGDLSVYWYQQSLDQGLQFLIQYYNGEERAKGNILERFSAQQFPDLHSELNLSSLELGDSALYFCASSVEGIHDTQYFGPGTRLTVL.

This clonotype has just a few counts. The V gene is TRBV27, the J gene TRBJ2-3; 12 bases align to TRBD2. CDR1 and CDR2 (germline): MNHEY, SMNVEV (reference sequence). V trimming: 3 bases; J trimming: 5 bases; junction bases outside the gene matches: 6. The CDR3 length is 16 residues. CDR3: CASSFALAGGVDTQYF. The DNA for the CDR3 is TGTGCCAGCAGTTTCGCCCTAGCGGGGGGGGTAGATACGCAGTATTTT.

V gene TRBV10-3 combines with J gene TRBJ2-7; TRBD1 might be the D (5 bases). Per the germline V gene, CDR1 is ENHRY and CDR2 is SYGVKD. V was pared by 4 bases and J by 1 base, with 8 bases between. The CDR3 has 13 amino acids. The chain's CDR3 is CAISGQTSYEQYF. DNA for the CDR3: TGTGCCATCAGTGGACAGACATCCTACGAGCAGTACTTC.

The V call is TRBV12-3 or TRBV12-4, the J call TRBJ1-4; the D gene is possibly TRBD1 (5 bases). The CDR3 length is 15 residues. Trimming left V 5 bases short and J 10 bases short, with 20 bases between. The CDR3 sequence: CASSNSGTGTGKLFF. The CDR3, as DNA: TGTGCCAGCAGTAATTCCGGGACGGGGACTGGAAAACTGTTTTTT.

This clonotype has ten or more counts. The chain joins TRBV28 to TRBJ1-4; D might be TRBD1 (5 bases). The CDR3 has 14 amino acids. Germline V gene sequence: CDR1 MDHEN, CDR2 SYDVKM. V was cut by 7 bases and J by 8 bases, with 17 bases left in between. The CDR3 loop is CASTTSPGLEKLFF. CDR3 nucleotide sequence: TGTGCCAGCACCACCTCGCCAGGGTTGGAAAAACTGTTTTTT.

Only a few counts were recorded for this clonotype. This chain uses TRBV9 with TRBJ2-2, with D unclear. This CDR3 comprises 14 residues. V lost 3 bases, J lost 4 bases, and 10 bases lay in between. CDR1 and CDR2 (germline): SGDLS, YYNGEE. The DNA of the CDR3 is TGTGCCAGCAGCGAAGTAGCCGCCACCGGGGAGCTGTTTTTT. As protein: CASSEVAATGELFF.

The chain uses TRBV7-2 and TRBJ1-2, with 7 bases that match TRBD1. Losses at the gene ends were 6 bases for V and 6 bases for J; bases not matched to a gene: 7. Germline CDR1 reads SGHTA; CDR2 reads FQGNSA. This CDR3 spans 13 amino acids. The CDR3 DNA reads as TGTGCCAGCAGGACGGGACAGTTTGATGGCTACACCTTC. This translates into CASRTGQFDGYTF.

Here the CDR3 DNA reads TGCGCCAGCAGCTTGGCCACAGGGGTCTACGAGCAGTACTTC. This gives the protein CASSLATGVYEQYF. The chain carries TRBV5-1 and TRBJ2-7, with 7 bases that match TRBD1. The V and J ends lost 0 bases and 3 bases, in that order; junction bases with no gene match: 3. This CDR3 contains 14 residues. Germline V lookup: CDR1 SGHRS, CDR2 YFSETQ.

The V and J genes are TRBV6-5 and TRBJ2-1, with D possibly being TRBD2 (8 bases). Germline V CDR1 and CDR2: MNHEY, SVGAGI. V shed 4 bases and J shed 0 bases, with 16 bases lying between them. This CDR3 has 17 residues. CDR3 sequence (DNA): TGTGCCAGCAGTTTGCTCGGGGGGGACAGCTCCTACAATGAGCAGTTCTTC. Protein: CASSLLGGDSSYNEQFF.

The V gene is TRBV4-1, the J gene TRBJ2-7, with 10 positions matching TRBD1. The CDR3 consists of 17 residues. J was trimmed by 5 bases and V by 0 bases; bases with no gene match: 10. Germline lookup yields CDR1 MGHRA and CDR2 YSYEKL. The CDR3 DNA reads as TGCGCCAGCAGCCAAGATCCGAGGGGGACAGGGGTGAACGAGCAGTACTTC. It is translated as CASSQDPRGTGVNEQYF.

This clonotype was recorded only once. DNA of the CDR3: TGTGCCAGCAGACCACAAGGCGAGCAGTTCTTC. It encodes CASRPQGEQFF. V gene TRBV7-3 combines with J gene TRBJ2-1; no definite D call. From germline, CDR1 is SGHTA and CDR2 FQGTGA. The length of the CDR3 is 11 residues. With 6 bases removed from V and 10 bases from J, the gap between germline ends came to 10 bases. The entire variable domain, with the rest obtained from reference TRBV7-3 and TRBJ2-1, is as follows: GAGVSQTPSNKVTEKGKYVELRCDPISGHTALYWYRQSLGQGPEFLIYFQGTGAADDSGLPNDRFFAVRPEGSVSTLKIQRTERGDSAVYLCASRPQGEQFFGPGTRLTVL.